These 12 T cell receptor beta chains were all obtained from the same sample, sequenced in a study of CD8 T cells in ankylosing spondylitis. Findings and limits, study-wide: The study identified a TCR beta motif of several highly homologous variants that appeared characteristic of ankylosing spondylitis blood.

Antigen specificity for these receptors is unknown. TCRdb recomputed calls from the 5' RACE reads with MiXCR, one row per CDR3 protein. The sample records approximately 550,000 distinct CDR3 sequences, about an eighth being singletons. The material sequenced was blood, either unsorted or a sorted T cell fraction (not recorded which). The receptors were sampled from a male donor with ankylosing spondylitis.

This clonotype was observed a handful of times. The V call is TRBV25-1, the J call TRBJ2-1, with 11 nucleotides matching TRBD2. The trim removed 5 bases at V and 8 bases at J, leaving 2 bases unmatched. Germline assignment: CDR1 MGHDK and CDR2 SYGVNS. This CDR3 is 13 amino acids long. The CDR3 spells CASSTSGSHEQFF. In DNA, the CDR3 is TGTGCCAGCAGTACTAGCGGGAGTCATGAGCAGTTCTTC.

This clonotype has only a few counts. The chain recombines TRBV30 with TRBJ2-7; TRBD2 agrees at 9 bases. In germline, CDR1 is GTSNPN, CDR2 SVGIG (reference sequence). CDR3 length: 13 amino acids. Germline trimming cut 4 bases from V and 5 bases from J; bases unmatched to any gene: 6. The CDR3 DNA follows: TGTGCCTGGAAGGTAGCGGGAGCCCACGAGCAGTACTTC. Its translation: CAWKVAGAHEQYF.

This clonotype was seen at least ten times. V and J are TRBV29-1 and TRBJ2-5, with D unresolved. The CDR3 is 12 residues long. Germline-derived CDR1 and CDR2 are SQVTM and ANQGSEA. V was shortened by 4 bases and J by 5 bases, with 11 bases between the two germline ends. As DNA, the CDR3 is TGCAGCGTTGGATTCTCGGAGGAGACCCAGTACTTC. Translation gives CSVGFSEETQYF.

This clonotype showed up just a few times. The chain couples TRBV10-3 to TRBJ2-3; 10 bases fit TRBD2. Germline V gene sequence: CDR1 ENHRY, CDR2 SYGVKD. There are 16 residues in the CDR3. With V trimmed by 0 bases and J by 4 bases, 4 bases remained unmatched. CDR3 sequence (DNA): TGTGCCATCAGTGAGTCCAGCGGGAGGGCCGCAGATACGCAGTATTTT. Translation: CAISESSGRAADTQYF.

The chain recombines TRBV5-4 with TRBJ1-2; possibly TRBD1 for D (5 bases). The V end was cut by 4 bases, the J end by 6 bases, with 13 bases between. The CDR3 sequence is 13 residues long. Germline lookup yields CDR1 SGHNT and CDR2 YYREEE (reference sequence). The CDR3: CASSPQGGNGYTF. CDR3 bases: TGTGCCAGCAGCCCTCAGGGTGGGAATGGCTACACCTTC.

This clonotype was seen more than once but under ten times. CDR3 bases: TGTGCCAGCAGCTTAGCGGGAAGTGGGAATGAGCAGTTCTTC. Protein sequence: CASSLAGSGNEQFF. This chain connects TRBV7-9 to TRBJ2-1; D is unclear. This CDR3 is 14 amino acids long. The germline gives CDR1 SEHNR, CDR2 FQNEAQ (reference sequence). Trimming shortened V by 0 bases and J by 7 bases, and 10 bases separated the two germline ends.

This clonotype was found a few times. The J gene is TRBJ2-2, the V gene TRBV5-6; 14 nucleotides match TRBD2. The CDR3 is 16 amino acids. Germline V CDR1 and CDR2: SGHDT, YYEEEE. Trimming at V came to 2 bases and at J to 15 bases, leaving 12 bases not matched to a gene. CDR3 protein: CASSFLGGTSGRMVFF. The CDR3 nucleotides are TGTGCCAGCAGCTTCCTCGGAGGGACTAGCGGGAGAATGGTGTTTTTT.

This clonotype was seen only a few times. This chain links TRBV24-1 with TRBJ2-5; 13 nucleotides align to TRBD2. The V gene's germline CDR1 is KGHDR and CDR2 SFDVKD. V lost 4 bases and J lost 3; bases outside the gene matches: 4. The CDR3 has 16 amino acids. The CDR3 reads CATSDEGLAGKETQYF. The CDR3 bases are TGTGCCACCAGTGACGAGGGACTAGCGGGAAAAGAGACCCAGTACTTC.

This clonotype occurred a few times. The CDR3 here is CASSRPGTGNGANVLTF. The CDR3 DNA sequence: TGTGCCAGCAGCCGACCCGGGACAGGGAACGGGGCCAACGTCCTGACTTTC. The chain combines TRBV3-1 with TRBJ2-6; 9 bases agree with TRBD1. The CDR3 has 17 amino acids. Germline V gene sequence: CDR1 LGHDT, CDR2 YNNKEL (reference sequence). Unmatched junction bases numbered 8, after V lost 4 bases and J lost 4 bases.

This clonotype was counted many times. The CDR3 region has the DNA TGTGCCAGCAGTACAGGGATTCCCGCCTCTGGGGCCAACGTCCTGACTTTC. It yields the protein CASSTGIPASGANVLTF. The chain links TRBV25-1 to TRBJ2-6, with a tentative D call TRBD1 (6 bases). The CDR3 runs to 17 residues. Germline V gene lookup returns CDR1 MGHDK and CDR2 SYGVNS. Between the trimmed V and J ends, which lost 5 bases and 0 bases, there was a span of 14 bases.

The V and J genes are TRBV3-1 and TRBJ1-4, with 7 positions matching TRBD1. CDR1 is LGHDT, CDR2 YNNKEL, per germline (reference sequence). J was trimmed by 7 bases and V by 2 bases; bases with no gene match: 4. The CDR3 has 14 residues. The CDR3 DNA reads as TGTGCCAGCAGCCAAAGGGACAGCGGTGAAAAACTGTTTTTT. This sequence encodes CASSQRDSGEKLFF.

The chain couples TRBV18 to TRBJ2-3; D is perhaps TRBD2 (5 bases). CDR1 KGHSH and CDR2 LQKENI come from the germline V gene. V was cut by 2 bases and J by 0 bases, with 9 bases left in between. This CDR3 region has 15 residues. CDR3 loop: CASSPISGSTDTQYF. In nucleotides, the CDR3 is TGTGCCAGCTCACCAATAAGCGGAAGCACAGATACGCAGTATTTT.